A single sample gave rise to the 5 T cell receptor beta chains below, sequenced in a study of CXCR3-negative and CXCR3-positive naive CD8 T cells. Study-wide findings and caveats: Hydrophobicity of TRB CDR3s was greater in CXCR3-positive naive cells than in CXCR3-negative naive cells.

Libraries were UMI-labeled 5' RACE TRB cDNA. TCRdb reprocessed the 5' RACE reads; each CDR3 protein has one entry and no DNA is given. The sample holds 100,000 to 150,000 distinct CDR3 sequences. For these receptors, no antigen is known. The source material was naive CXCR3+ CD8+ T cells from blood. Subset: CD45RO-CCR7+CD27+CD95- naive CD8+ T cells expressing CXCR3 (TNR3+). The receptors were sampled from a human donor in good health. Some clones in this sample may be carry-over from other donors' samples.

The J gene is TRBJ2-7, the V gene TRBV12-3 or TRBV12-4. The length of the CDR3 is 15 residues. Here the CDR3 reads CASSPYQQRSYEQYF.

The CDR3 reads CASSLSSGWYEQYF. This rearrangement joins TRBV27 to TRBJ2-7. Germline CDR1 is MNHEY and CDR2 is SMNVEV (reference sequence). This CDR3 contains 14 residues.

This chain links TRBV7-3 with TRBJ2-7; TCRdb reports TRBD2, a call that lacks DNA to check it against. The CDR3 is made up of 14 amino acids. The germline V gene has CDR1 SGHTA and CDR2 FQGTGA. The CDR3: CASSLLAGPYEQYF.

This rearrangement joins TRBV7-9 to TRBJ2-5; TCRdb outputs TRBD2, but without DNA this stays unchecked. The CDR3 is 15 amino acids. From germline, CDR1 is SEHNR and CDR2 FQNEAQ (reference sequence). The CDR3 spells CASSLQQAREETQYF. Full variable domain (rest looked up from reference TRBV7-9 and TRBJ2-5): DTGVSQNPRHKITKRGQNVTFRCDPISEHNRLYWYRQTLGQGPEFLTYFQNEAQLEKSRLLSDRFSAERPKGSFSTLEIQRTEQGDSAMYLCASSLQQAREETQYFGPGTRLLVL.

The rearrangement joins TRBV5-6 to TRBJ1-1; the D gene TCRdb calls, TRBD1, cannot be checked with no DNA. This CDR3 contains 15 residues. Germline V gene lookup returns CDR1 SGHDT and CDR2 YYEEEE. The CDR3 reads CASKWGTQMNTEAFF.